Given below is one T cell receptor beta chain in context. This record comes from a study of T cell responses to AZD1222 COVID-19 vaccine. Some second doses came at about 4 weeks and others at about 12 weeks; these were pooled. Clones were read by immunoSEQ multiplex PCR, and TCRdb kept only the in-frame ones, dropping some. In the table there are about 180,000 clones, 88% of which are singletons. The CDR3 runs 16 residues. Germline values: CDR1 LGHNA, CDR2 YSLEER. With 0 bases removed from V and 5 bases from J, the gap between germline ends came to 16 bases. This chain uses TRBV4-3 with TRBJ1-1; D uncertain. The sample in question was peripheral blood, obtained 28 days after the second AZD1222 dose. The receptor was derived from an adult who received the AZD1222 COVID-19 vaccine. The CDR3: CASSQDLGPTGTEAFF. CDR3 nucleotide sequence: TGCGCCAGCAGCCAAGATCTGGGTCCGACGGGGACTGAAGCTTTCTTT.